The present entry profiles one T cell receptor (beta chain) with its context. Its recognized antigen is unknown. A junction boundary mismatches the germline segment, possibly from a read error. Library construction relied on PCR. Sequencer: Illumina HiSeq 4000. High-throughput sequencing was used to profile the TCR beta-chain CDR3 region of every patient. Per the original workflow: Drawing on CDR3 differences between clinicopathological groups, the researchers built a classifier meant to tell apart patients with distant-metastatic papillary thyroid cancer. The Shannon index was used to measure repertoire diversity, and the Morisita-Horn index was used to measure how similar tumor and blood repertoires were. In-frame beta chains were kept once TCRdb had trimmed the public reads at Q25 with fastp and called clones with MiXCR. The authors' filters were not applied to this entry. Across this sample there are approximately 16,000 clones, with less than 25% seen only once. The ten largest account for approximately 13% of the sample.

There are 15 amino acids in the CDR3, from cysteine to phenylalanine inclusive. Left in the record is the CDR3 DNA by itself, 45 bases read in frame from the first base. The germline V gene encodes CDR1 MNHNS and CDR2 SASEGT. This sample was taken from a study of metastatic and nonmetastatic thyroid tumors (dated by TCRdb to 2018 to 2021). Broadly, across the study: For patients with malignant and with benign thyroid disease, the researchers compared repertoires between peripheral blood samples and tumor or nodule tissue samples. Overall study results and their limits: TCR beta diversity was reported as significantly higher in malignant tumors than in benign nodules, in both blood and tumor samples.

No patient had received any treatment before thyroid surgery. Patient clinical samples collected from the early 2010s to the late 2010s were retrospectively analysed using T-cell receptor beta sequencing. This chain is built from TRBV6-1 and TRBJ2-6; the D segment may tentatively be TRBD1 or TRBD2, each giving 5 matched bases. This receptor was obtained from a male donor with papillary thyroid cancer or a benign thyroid nodule (not recorded which). Some clones in this sample may be carry-over from other donors' samples. Input material: tumor tissue. The DNA sequence is as follows: TGTGCCAGCAGTGTGCACAGGACTGGAGCCAACGTCCTGACTTTC. Its translation reads: CASSVHRTGANVLTF.